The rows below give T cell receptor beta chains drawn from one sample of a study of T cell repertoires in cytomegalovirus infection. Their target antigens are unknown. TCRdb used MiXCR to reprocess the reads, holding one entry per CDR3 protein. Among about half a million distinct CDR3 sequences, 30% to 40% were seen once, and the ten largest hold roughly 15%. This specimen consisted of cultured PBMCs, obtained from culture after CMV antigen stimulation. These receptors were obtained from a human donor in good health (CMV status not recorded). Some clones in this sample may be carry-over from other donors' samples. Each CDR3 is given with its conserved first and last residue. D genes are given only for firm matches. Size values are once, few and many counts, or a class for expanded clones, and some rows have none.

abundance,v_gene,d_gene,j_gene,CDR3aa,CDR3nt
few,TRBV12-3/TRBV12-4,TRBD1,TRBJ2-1,CASSLPGTGGFNEQFF,TGTGCCAGCAGTTTGCCCGGGACAGGGGGCTTCAATGAGCAGTTCTTC
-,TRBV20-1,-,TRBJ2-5,CSARHGETQYF,TGCAGTGCTAGGCACGGCGAGACCCAGTACTTC
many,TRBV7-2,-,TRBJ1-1,CASSLEGIELNTEAFF,TGTGCCAGCAGCTTAGAAGGCATCGAGCTGAACACTGAAGCTTTCTTT
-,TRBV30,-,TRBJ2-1,CAWRRNEQFF,TGTGCCTGGAGGCGTAATGAGCAGTTCTTC
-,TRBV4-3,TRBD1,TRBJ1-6,CASSQLGTGNSPLHF,TGCGCCAGCAGCCAACTAGGGACAGGGAATTCACCCCTCCACTTT
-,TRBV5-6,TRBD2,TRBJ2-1,CASSLFIRTSGVYNEQFF,TGTGCCAGCAGCTTGTTTATCCGGACTAGCGGGGTATACAATGAGCAGTTCTTC
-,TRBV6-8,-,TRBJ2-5,CASSYGREETQYF,TGTGCCAGCAGTTACGGAAGGGAGGAGACCCAGTACTTC
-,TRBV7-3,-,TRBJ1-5,CASSLSRQGDQPQHF,TGTGCCAGCAGCTTAAGCCGGCAGGGAGATCAGCCCCAGCATTTT
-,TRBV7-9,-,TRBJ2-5,CASSPDGQRGETQYF,TGTGCCAGCAGCCCGGACGGCCAAAGAGGAGAGACCCAGTACTTC
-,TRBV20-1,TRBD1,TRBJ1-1,CSARPPGQGLNTEAFF,TGCAGTGCTAGACCTCCGGGACAGGGGCTGAACACTGAAGCTTTCTTT
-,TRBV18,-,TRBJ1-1,CASSPREGQSREAFF,TGTGCCAGCTCACCCCGGGAGGGGCAAAGCCGTGAAGCTTTCTTT
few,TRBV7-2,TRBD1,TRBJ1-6,CASSLGGTGAYNSPLHF,TGTGCCAGCAGCTTAGGGGGCACAGGGGCCTATAATTCACCCCTCCACTTT
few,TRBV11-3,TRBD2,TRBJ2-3,CASSSLTSLFSTDTQYF,TGTGCCAGCAGCTCGTTGACTAGCCTTTTTAGCACAGATACGCAGTATTTT
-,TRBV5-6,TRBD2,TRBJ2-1,CASSFQKLAGGPYNEQFF,TGTGCCAGCAGCTTTCAGAAATTGGCGGGAGGACCTTACAATGAGCAGTTCTTC
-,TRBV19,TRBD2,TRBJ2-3,CASSIGPAGLTDTQYF,TGTGCCAGTAGTATAGGCCCAGCGGGGCTCACAGATACGCAGTATTTT
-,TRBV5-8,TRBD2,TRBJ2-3,CASSLKLAGRDTQYF,TGTGCCAGCAGCTTGAAGCTAGCGGGAAGGGATACGCAGTATTTT
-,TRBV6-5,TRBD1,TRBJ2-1,CASSYAGGWDEQFF,TGTGCCAGCAGTTATGCAGGGGGCTGGGATGAGCAGTTCTTC
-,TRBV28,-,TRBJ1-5,CASGSQRGNQPQHF,TGTGCCAGCGGTAGTCAACGGGGCAATCAGCCCCAGCATTTT
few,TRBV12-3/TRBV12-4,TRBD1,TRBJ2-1,CASSQDRLRDEQFF,TGTGCCAGCAGCCAGGACAGGCTACGGGATGAGCAGTTCTTC
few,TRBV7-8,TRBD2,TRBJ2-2,CASREPGTRQNTGELFF,TGTGCCAGCAGGGAACCCGGGACTAGACAGAACACCGGGGAGCTGTTTTTT
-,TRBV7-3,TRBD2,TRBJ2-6,CASSFHPTSGIPSGANVLTF,TGTGCCAGCAGCTTCCACCCAACTAGCGGGATTCCCTCTGGGGCCAACGTCCTGACTTTC
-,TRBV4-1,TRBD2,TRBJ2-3,CASSQMGLAGDTQYF,TGCGCCAGCAGCCAAATGGGACTAGCGGGAGATACGCAGTATTTT
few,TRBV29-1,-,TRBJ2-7,CSVERSGDGSEQYF,TGCAGCGTCGAAAGGAGTGGGGACGGGTCCGAGCAGTACTTC
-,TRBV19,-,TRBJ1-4,CASSIGWGANEKLFF,TGTGCCAGTAGTATAGGTTGGGGGGCTAATGAAAAACTGTTTTTT
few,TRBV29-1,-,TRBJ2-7,CSVDTGKGPYEQYF,TGCAGCGTTGATACAGGGAAAGGGCCCTACGAGCAGTACTTC
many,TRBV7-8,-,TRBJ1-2,CASSETGFGYTF,TGTGCCAGCAGTGAAACAGGGTTTGGCTACACCTTC
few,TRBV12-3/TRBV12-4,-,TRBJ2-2,CASSSALLDTGELFF,TGTGCCAGCAGCTCGGCTCTGTTGGACACCGGGGAGCTGTTTTTT
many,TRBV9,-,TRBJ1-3,CASSVDAAGNGNTIYF,TGTGCCAGCAGCGTAGATGCGGCAGGGAACGGAAACACCATATATTTT